These T cell receptor beta chains were read from a single sample in a study of T cell responses to AZD1222 COVID-19 vaccine. Repertoires were generated with immunoSEQ multiplex PCR, while TCRdb's copy carries only in-frame clones and drops some. The sample holds about 120,000 clones; approximately 90% are singletons and the top ten take under 1.2%. This sample comprised peripheral blood, obtained 28 days after the second AZD1222 dose. Receptors were obtained from an adult who received the AZD1222 COVID-19 vaccine. The CDR3 runs from the conserved cysteine through the conserved F or W. Size tells how often a clone was seen (once, few, many) or the class of an expanded clone, and some rows leave it out.

clone size	J gene	V gene	CDR3 protein
-	TRBJ1-6	TRBV27	CASSTRTGSPLHF
once	TRBJ1-5	TRBV5-1	CASSPGDSNQPQHF
-	TRBJ2-3	TRBV5-1	CASSLSVGGMVTDTQYF
-	TRBJ2-7	TRBV13	CASSSGGWKQYF
-	TRBJ1-1	TRBV6-5	CASSVGQGSTEAFF
-	TRBJ2-1	TRBV18	CASSPDRVGVNEQFF
-	TRBJ2-1	TRBV27	CASRLRTGVGNEQFF
-	TRBJ1-5	TRBV6-2/TRBV6-3	CASSYPELAKSNQPQHF
once	TRBJ2-1	TRBV12-3/TRBV12-4	CASSLGHLSPQFF
-	TRBJ2-7	TRBV27	CASRAAAAHPSYEQYF
-	TRBJ2-7	TRBV27	CASSLRPPGQTSHEQYF
-	TRBJ1-1	TRBV19	CASDPGGAATEAFF
-	TRBJ1-4	TRBV19	CASTGTRREKLFF
-	TRBJ2-7	TRBV12-5	CASAAGEEQYF
-	TRBJ1-2	TRBV5-5	CASSLFPHNYGYTF
-	TRBJ2-1	TRBV11-2	CASSLGERVREFF